One sample yielded the 27 T cell receptor beta chains listed below, sequenced in a study of blood T cell repertoires in COVID-19 (dated by TCRdb to 2018 to 2020). Library preparation was by the immunoSEQ multiplex PCR assay. Sourced from immuneACCESS, this table was stored by TCRdb with only in-frame sequences that have V and J called. A share of the clones is absent; for the studies checked, an unresolved V gene accounts for under half, and the remainder has no known explanation. The sample table records roughly 45,000 clones; more than 65% of these occur just once. In total, the top ten clones hold around a quarter of the sample. The sequenced sample was peripheral blood. The receptors stem from a woman aged 55-69 years with acute or convalescent COVID-19.

The chain combines TRBV6-5 with TRBJ1-1; 7 bases align to TRBD1. The germline V gene encodes CDR1 MNHEY and CDR2 SVGAGI. CDR3 length: 15 amino acids. J lost 0 bases, V lost 5 bases, and 6 bases had no gene match. In DNA form, the CDR3 reads TGTGCCAGCAGTAACCGGGACAGCTTGAACACTGAAGCTTTCTTT. It encodes CASSNRDSLNTEAFF.

The V gene is TRBV4-2, the J gene TRBJ1-2; 8 bases map to TRBD1. Per the germline V gene, CDR1 is LGHNA and CDR2 is YNFKEQ. J was trimmed by 8 bases and V by 0 bases; bases with no gene match: 5. There are 14 residues in the CDR3. CDR3 nucleotides: TGTGCCAGCAGCCAAGATACAGGGGGAAGGGGCTACACCTTC. Protein product: CASSQDTGGRGYTF.

V and J are TRBV7-2 and TRBJ2-3; perhaps TRBD2 as D (5 bases). V lost 5 bases and J lost 6, with 18 bases in between. Germline CDR1 SGHTA, CDR2 FQGNSA. CDR3 size: 15 residues. The CDR3 sequence is CASSPRAGRADTQYF. In nucleotides, the CDR3 is TGTGCCAGCAGCCCCCGGGCCGGGCGGGCGGATACGCAGTATTTT.

J is TRBJ1-5 and V is TRBV5-1; weak D call: TRBD1 (6 bases). Germline lookup yields CDR1 SGHRS and CDR2 YFSETQ. Trimming pared 3 bases from V and 6 bases from J, leaving 16 bases between. The CDR3 runs to 15 residues. The chain's CDR3 is CASSSTGGLGQPQHF. The CDR3 DNA sequence: TGCGCCAGCAGCTCGACGGGGGGCCTAGGTCAGCCCCAGCATTTT.

This chain uses TRBV12-3 or TRBV12-4 with TRBJ1-1, with D perhaps matching TRBD1 (6 bases). The CDR3 runs to 13 residues. V was trimmed by 5 bases and J by 0 bases, leaving 7 bases between them. The CDR3 spells CASSGDMNTEAFF. The CDR3 coding sequence is TGTGCCAGCAGTGGGGACATGAACACTGAAGCTTTCTTT.

The chain couples TRBV19 to TRBJ1-2; the D gene is possibly TRBD1 (6 bases). CDR1 is LNHDA, CDR2 SQIVND, per germline (reference sequence). The V end lost 3 bases, the J end lost 2 bases, and 7 bases lay between the germline ends. The CDR3 extends over 13 amino acids. The CDR3 DNA reads as TGTGCCAGTAGTATTACAGGGAACTATGGCTACACCTTC. It yields the protein CASSITGNYGYTF. Full variable domain (outside the CDR3, taken from reference TRBV19 and TRBJ1-2): DGGITQSPKYLFRKEGQNVTLSCEQNLNHDAMYWYRQDPGQGLRLIYYSQIVNDFQKGDIAEGYSVSREKKESFPLTVTSAQKNPTAFYLCASSITGNYGYTFGSGTRLTVV.

This chain joins TRBV3-1 (or the pseudogene TRBV3-2) and TRBJ1-2; TRBD1 agrees at 7 bases. The CDR3 covers 14 residues. The germline V gene encodes CDR1 LGHDT and CDR2 YNNKEL (reference sequence). V dropped 1 base and J dropped 7; count of bases not matched to a gene: 6. The CDR3 loop reads CASSQVTGKAGYTF. CDR3 nucleotide sequence: TGTGCCAGCAGCCAAGTGACAGGGAAAGCTGGCTACACCTTC.

This rearrangement joins TRBV30 to TRBJ1-1; D is uncertain. The germline gives CDR1 GTSNPN, CDR2 SVGIG (reference sequence). Trimming pared 1 base from V and 0 bases from J, leaving 15 bases between. The CDR3 totals 16 residues. The CDR3 sequence is CAWSGLLHGMNTEAFF. As DNA, the CDR3 is TGTGCCTGGAGTGGACTCCTCCATGGCATGAACACTGAAGCTTTCTTT.

This sequence joins TRBV2 and TRBJ2-7; D perhaps matches TRBD2 (7 bases). V was pared by 7 bases and J by 3 bases, with 16 bases between. Per the germline V gene, CDR1 is SNHLY and CDR2 is FYNNEI. The CDR3 covers 14 residues. The CDR3 region is CASKEGGAGYEQYF. Written as DNA, the CDR3 is TGTGCCAGCAAAGAGGGGGGGGCCGGCTACGAGCAGTACTTC. The variable domain in full, with the rest retrieved from reference TRBV2 and TRBJ2-7, is EPEVTQTPSHQVTQMGQEVILRCVPISNHLYFYWYRQILGQKVEFLVSFYNNEISEKSEIFDDQFSVERPDGSNFTLKIRSTKLEDSAMYFCASKEGGAGYEQYFGPGTRLTVT.

This chain joins TRBV21-1 and TRBJ2-1; the D call TRBD1 from the table was never checked on the DNA. TRBV21-1 is tagged as a pseudogene. This CDR3 has 14 amino acids. CDR3 loop: CASSLQRQGNEQFF. The DNA of the CDR3 is TGTGCCAGCAGCCTGCAGCGACAGGGCAATGAGCAGTTCTTC.

This clone has just one count. The chain has TRBV5-4 and TRBJ2-7; 12 bases align to TRBD1. Germline CDR1 and CDR2: SGHNT and YYREEE (reference sequence). V lost 5 bases to trimming and J lost 6 bases; unmatched junction nucleotides: 9. This CDR3 spans 15 amino acids. CDR3 bases: TGTGCCAGCAGGTCGCCGGGACAGGGGGCGAGCGAGCAGTACTTC. It translates to CASRSPGQGASEQYF.

The rearrangement uses TRBV10-3 and TRBJ2-1, with TRBD2 matching over 11 bases. Looked up from germline, CDR1 is ENHRY and CDR2 is SYGVKD. The J segment lost 4 bases and the V segment lost 9 bases, leaving 8 bases of the junction unmatched. There are 15 residues in the CDR3. The chain's CDR3 is CAIRPSGGTYNEQFF. In DNA, the CDR3 is TGTGCCATTAGACCTAGCGGGGGGACATACAATGAGCAGTTCTTC.

The rearrangement joins TRBV7-6 to TRBJ2-1, with D tentatively TRBD1 (6 bases). The germline CDR1 and CDR2 sequences are SGHVS and FNYEAQ. The CDR3 length is 13 residues. The ends were cut back, 7 bases at V and 5 bases at J, with 12 bases in the middle. Here the CDR3 DNA reads TGTGCCAGCACCCGCCGGGACAACAATGAGCAGTTCTTC. This codes for CASTRRDNNEQFF. The full variable domain, with the rest looked up from reference TRBV7-6 and TRBJ2-1, is GAGVSQSPRYKVTKRGQDVALRCDPISGHVSLYWYRQALGQGPEFLTYFNYEAQQDKSGLPNDRFSAERPEGSISTLTIQRTEQRDSAMYRCASTRRDNNEQFFGPGTRLTVL.

This rearrangement joins TRBV5-1 to TRBJ2-7, with D unclear. The CDR3 is 14 residues long. Germline lookup yields CDR1 SGHRS and CDR2 YFSETQ. The V end lost 2 bases, the J end lost 3 bases, and 12 bases lay between the germline ends. The CDR3 spells CASSLIPTNYEQYF. The CDR3 DNA follows: TGCGCCAGCAGCTTAATCCCAACTAACTACGAGCAGTACTTC. The entire variable domain, with the rest obtained from reference TRBV5-1 and TRBJ2-7, is as follows: KAGVTQTPRYLIKTRGQQVTLSCSPISGHRSVSWYQQTPGQGLQFLFEYFSETQRNKGNFPGRFSGRQFSNSRSEMNVSTLELGDSALYLCASSLIPTNYEQYFGPGTRLTVT.

This sequence joins TRBV24-1 and TRBJ2-2; TRBD1 matches at 9 bases. CDR1 is KGHDR, CDR2 SFDVKD, per germline. CDR3 length: 18 amino acids. The V gene end was trimmed by 5 bases and the J gene end by 3 bases; junction bases not matched to a gene: 12. Here the CDR3 reads CATSGLGAGQGYTGELFF. Here the CDR3 DNA reads TGTGCCACCAGTGGACTTGGTGCTGGACAGGGGTACACCGGGGAGCTGTTTTTT.

The gene calls are TRBV4-1 and TRBJ1-1; 7 positions agree with TRBD1. The germline V gene has CDR1 MGHRA and CDR2 YSYEKL. V shed 6 bases, J shed 8 bases, and the junction held 12 bases outside the gene matches. The CDR3 has 14 amino acids. In nucleotides, the CDR3 is TGCGCCAGCAGTCTGAGGGGGCCGGAGAGCGAAGCTTTCTTT. Translating it yields CASSLRGPESEAFF.

The chain joins TRBV18 to TRBJ1-5; 7 nucleotides match TRBD1. The J segment lost 2 bases and the V segment lost 1 base, leaving 5 bases of the junction unmatched. This CDR3 is 16 amino acids long. Germline V gene lookup returns CDR1 KGHSH and CDR2 LQKENI. In nucleotides, the CDR3 is TGTGCCAGCTCACCACAGAGGGGGCAGCGCAATCAGCCCCAGCATTTT. Protein product: CASSPQRGQRNQPQHF.

The gene calls are TRBV6-6 and TRBJ1-1; 7 bases match TRBD1. V was pared by 4 bases and J by 3 bases, with 8 bases of the junction left unmatched. In germline, CDR1 is MNHNY, CDR2 SVGAGI (reference sequence). The CDR3 loop spans 15 amino acids. This chain's CDR3 is CASSSLTGFDTEAFF. In DNA form, the CDR3 reads TGTGCCAGCAGTTCCCTGACAGGGTTCGACACTGAAGCTTTCTTT.

The chain employs TRBV5-4 and TRBJ1-1, with 7 positions matching TRBD1. The CDR3 spans 14 residues. V was pared by 4 bases and J by 1 base, with 4 bases of the junction left unmatched. Germline assignment: CDR1 SGHNT and CDR2 YYREEE (reference sequence). In DNA form, the CDR3 reads TGTGCCAGCAGCAAAGGGGACAGGAACACTGAAGCTTTCTTT. This encodes CASSKGDRNTEAFF.

The gene calls are TRBV24-1 and TRBJ1-6; D remains unclear. This CDR3 spans 20 amino acids. Germline assignment: CDR1 KGHDR and CDR2 SFDVKD. V shed 1 base and J shed 0 bases, with 18 bases lying between them. The CDR3 DNA follows: TGTGCCACCAGTGATTTCGCGGATCTTTTTAGGAGCTCCTATAATTCACCCCTCCACTTT. Its protein is CATSDFADLFRSSYNSPLHF.

The chain has TRBV2 and TRBJ2-1; D not resolved. The germline gives CDR1 SNHLY, CDR2 FYNNEI. CDR3 size: 10 residues. V was pared by 5 bases and J by 6 bases, with 2 bases between. In DNA, the CDR3 is TGTGCCAGCAGTCTCAATGAGCAGTTCTTC. Translating it yields CASSLNEQFF.

This chain connects TRBV6-1 to TRBJ2-1, with TRBD2 matching 10 bases. CDR1 is MNHNS and CDR2 is SASEGT in the germline V gene. Trimming cost V 1 base and J 4 bases; bases outside gene matches: 4. CDR3 length: 16 residues. CDR3 in amino acids: CASSEDIAGGYNEQFF. CDR3 nucleotide sequence: TGTGCCAGCAGTGAAGACATAGCGGGGGGTTACAATGAGCAGTTCTTC.

DNA of the CDR3: TGTGCCAGCAGTTTAGCGTGGAGGGATGGCTACACCTTC. Protein product: CASSLAWRDGYTF. J is TRBJ1-2 and V is TRBV12-3 or TRBV12-4; D unclear. This CDR3 has 13 residues. V was cut by 0 bases and J by 6 bases, with 8 bases left in between.

The CDR3 DNA reads as TGCGCCAGCAGCCTTGCGGGACAGGGCTACGAGCAGTACTTC. It encodes CASSLAGQGYEQYF. The chain links TRBV5-1 to TRBJ2-7, with TRBD1 identical over 9 bases. The germline CDR1 and CDR2 sequences are SGHRS and YFSETQ. Trimming removed 4 bases from V and 3 bases from J; junction bases left unmatched: 5. This CDR3 region has 14 residues.

The V call is TRBV5-4, the J call TRBJ2-1; 12 nucleotides agree with TRBD2. V was clipped by 4 bases and J by 2 bases; unmatched bases: 4. CDR3 size: 16 residues. Looked up from germline, CDR1 is SGHNT and CDR2 is YYREEE (reference sequence). CDR3 coding DNA: TGTGCCAGCAGCCTAGCGGGGGGGTTCGCCTACAATGAGCAGTTCTTC. Residues: CASSLAGGFAYNEQFF.

The DNA for the CDR3 is TGTGCCAGCAGCTTAGCTTCTAGCGGGGGCCAAGAGACCCAGTACTTC. Translated: CASSLASSGGQETQYF. This sequence joins TRBV7-2 and TRBJ2-5, with 10 bases that match TRBD2. CDR3 length: 16 amino acids. Trimming cost V 0 bases and J 1 base; bases outside gene matches: 2. CDR1 is SGHTA, CDR2 FQGNSA, per germline.

V gene TRBV7-3 combines with J gene TRBJ2-3; no firm D call. The germline V gene has CDR1 SGHTA and CDR2 FQGTGA. V gave up 0 bases and J gave up 6 bases, with 7 bases separating them. The CDR3 runs to 13 residues. DNA of the CDR3: TGTGCCAGCAGCTTAACGCCCTATGATACGCAGTATTTT. Its translation: CASSLTPYDTQYF.